What follows are 19 T cell receptor beta chains derived from one specimen sequenced in a study of blood T cell repertoires in COVID-19. TCRdb's table, derived via immunoSEQ multiplex PCR, lists solely in-frame clones and lacks some. The data contain around 400,000 clones, 89% of them singletons. Sequenced material: PBMCs or T cells enriched from blood (not recorded which). These TCRs come from a young woman who had recovered from COVID-19.

This chain joins TRBV18 and TRBJ2-7; D is perhaps TRBD1 (6 bases). The CDR3 has 15 amino acids. Germline V gives CDR1 KGHSH, CDR2 LQKENI. Trimming left V 3 bases short and J 0 bases short, with 12 bases between. CDR3 in amino acids: CASSPPQGSSYEQYF. CDR3 in DNA: TGTGCCAGCTCACCCCCCCAGGGGAGCTCCTACGAGCAGTACTTC.

The chain uses TRBV7-2 and TRBJ2-2; 11 bases match TRBD1. Per germline, CDR1 SGHTA and CDR2 FQGNSA. The CDR3 totals 14 residues. V was pared by 9 bases and J by 5 bases, with 5 bases of the junction left unmatched. The CDR3 spells CASFRDRGTGELFF. The CDR3 bases are TGTGCCAGTTTCCGGGACAGGGGGACCGGGGAGCTGTTTTTT.

The rearrangement uses TRBV29-1 and TRBJ2-7, with D unclear. CDR1 and CDR2 (germline): SQVTM, ANQGSEA. The CDR3 covers 12 residues. V lost 1 base to trimming and J lost 2 bases, with 6 bases between them. The chain's CDR3 is CSVEADTYEQYF. CDR3 sequence (DNA): TGCAGCGTTGAAGCTGACACCTACGAGCAGTACTTC.

V usage is TRBV19 and J usage is TRBJ1-1; D might be TRBD1 (5 bases). Trimming took off 5 bases at V and 1 base at J, with 11 bases between the two ends. This CDR3 is 14 amino acids long. Germline V lookup: CDR1 LNHDA, CDR2 SQIVND (reference sequence). CDR3 nucleotide sequence: TGTGCCAGTAGTCTGCGAAGGGGGAACACTGAAGCTTTCTTT. Translation gives CASSLRRGNTEAFF. The full variable domain, rest sourced from reference TRBV19 and TRBJ1-1, is DGGITQSPKYLFRKEGQNVTLSCEQNLNHDAMYWYRQDPGQGLRLIYYSQIVNDFQKGDIAEGYSVSREKKESFPLTVTSAQKNPTAFYLCASSLRRGNTEAFFGQGTRLTVV.

This rearrangement joins TRBV7-9 to TRBJ1-4; D possibly corresponds to TRBD1 (6 bases). The CDR3 runs 15 residues. V gave up 2 bases and J gave up 8 bases, with 15 bases separating them. Germline V gene data show CDR1 as SEHNR and CDR2 as FQNEAQ (reference sequence). In DNA, the CDR3 is TGTGCCAGCAGCTTATTTGAAGGGGGACGGGAAAAACTGTTTTTT. Its translation: CASSLFEGGREKLFF.

The chain couples TRBV30 to TRBJ1-1; D remains unclear. V lost 4 bases and J lost 1, with 13 bases in between. Germline V CDR1 and CDR2: GTSNPN, SVGIG (reference sequence). The CDR3 covers 14 residues. DNA of the CDR3: TGTGCCTGGACCCCGACATTAAAGAACACTGAAGCTTTCTTT. It specifies CAWTPTLKNTEAFF.

DNA of the CDR3: TGCGCCAGCAGCTGGGACAACACAGATACGCAGTATTTT. Translation gives CASSWDNTDTQYF. V usage is TRBV5-1 and J usage is TRBJ2-3; D might be TRBD1 (6 bases). This CDR3 contains 13 residues. The V gene lost 3 bases and the J gene lost 2 bases, with 7 bases spanning the gap. CDR1 SGHRS and CDR2 YFSETQ come from the germline V gene.

This clone has only one observation. V usage is TRBV28 and J usage is TRBJ1-3; TRBD1 is a possible D gene (5 bases). The CDR3 has 16 amino acids. The germline gives CDR1 MDHEN, CDR2 SYDVKM. V was pared by 1 base and J by 2 bases, with 12 bases between. The CDR3 nucleotides are TGTGCCAGCAGTTTATTGATCGGAGGGGCTGGAAACACCATATATTTT. Translation gives CASSLLIGGAGNTIYF.

This clone turned up a few times. The chain has TRBV7-2 and TRBJ2-5; D may be TRBD1 (5 bases). With 2 bases removed from V and 7 bases from J, the gap between germline ends came to 11 bases. The CDR3 length is 13 residues. Germline V gene lookup returns CDR1 SGHTA and CDR2 FQGNSA. In nucleotides, the CDR3 is TGTGCCAGCAGCTTATCAGGAAGGGGGACCCAGTACTTC. Translating it yields CASSLSGRGTQYF.

The chain has TRBV18 and TRBJ1-5; 7 bases align to TRBD1. Losses at the gene ends were 3 bases for V and 1 base for J; bases not matched to a gene: 6. The CDR3 runs 16 residues. CDR1 is KGHSH and CDR2 is LQKENI in the germline V gene. The CDR3 bases are TGTGCCAGCTCACCTGCCGGACAGGCCAGCAATCAGCCCCAGCATTTT. It specifies CASSPAGQASNQPQHF.

CDR3 residues: CASAPYTGGYNEQFF. The CDR3 DNA follows: TGTGCCAGCGCCCCCTACACGGGGGGGTACAATGAGCAGTTCTTC. The genes are TRBV18 and TRBJ2-1; 8 bases fit TRBD2. In germline, CDR1 is KGHSH, CDR2 LQKENI. There are 15 residues in the CDR3. V shed 8 bases and J 4 bases; nucleotides not matched to a gene: 10.

This chain connects TRBV5-1 to TRBJ2-3; 8 bases are shared with TRBD1. V trimming: 2 bases; J trimming: 2 bases; junction bases outside the gene matches: 4. CDR1 SGHRS and CDR2 YFSETQ come from the germline V gene. CDR3 length: 15 residues. Written as DNA, the CDR3 is TGCGCCAGCAGCTTAAGGACAGGGCACACAGATACGCAGTATTTT. Amino acids: CASSLRTGHTDTQYF.

V is TRBV15 and J is TRBJ1-2; no clear D. Germline V gene lookup returns CDR1 LNHNV and CDR2 YYDKDF (reference sequence). V was pared by 0 bases and J by 4 bases, with 12 bases between. The length of the CDR3 is 15 residues. Written as DNA, the CDR3 is TGTGCCACCAGCAGAGATCGAGGAGGTTTCTATGGCTACACCTTC. Translating gives CATSRDRGGFYGYTF.

The chain uses TRBV2 and TRBJ1-5; D is possibly TRBD1 (5 bases). Per germline, CDR1 SNHLY and CDR2 FYNNEI. V was cut by 4 bases and J by 6 bases, with 13 bases left in between. This CDR3 has 14 residues. In DNA, the CDR3 is TGTGCCAGCAGTGTAGGGACTCCGGGTCAGCCCCAGCATTTT. This gives the protein CASSVGTPGQPQHF.

This chain links TRBV5-4 with TRBJ1-4; 11 bases line up with TRBD1. The germline V gene encodes CDR1 SGHNT and CDR2 YYREEE (reference sequence). The CDR3 totals 16 residues. With V trimmed by 4 bases and J by 3 bases, 5 bases remained unmatched. The CDR3 DNA reads TGTGCCAGCAGCCAGGACAGGGGGCAGGCTAATGAAAAACTGTTTTTT. Protein product: CASSQDRGQANEKLFF.

The chain links TRBV7-2 to TRBJ2-7; D might be TRBD2 (5 bases). This CDR3 region has 16 residues. Germline CDR1 SGHTA, CDR2 FQGNSA. Trimming pared 4 bases from V and 2 bases from J, leaving 18 bases between. The CDR3 sequence is CASSYRGLGITYEQYF. DNA of the CDR3: TGTGCCAGCAGCTACCGCGGGCTAGGCATTACCTACGAGCAGTACTTC.

This chain joins TRBV19 and TRBJ2-2; 8 nucleotides align to TRBD1. The CDR3 extends over 13 amino acids. V lost 5 bases, J lost 6 bases, and 2 bases stayed unmatched. Germline CDR1 reads LNHDA; CDR2 reads SQIVND (reference sequence). In DNA, the CDR3 is TGTGCCAGTAGTGGACAGGGAGCCGGGGAGCTGTTTTTT. Translated, it gives CASSGQGAGELFF.

V and J are TRBV7-2 and TRBJ1-4; 7 nucleotides line up with TRBD1. The ends lost 5 bases at V and 7 bases at J; junction bases unmatched: 10. Germline V gene lookup returns CDR1 SGHTA and CDR2 FQGNSA. The CDR3 length is 15 residues. The CDR3 region is CASSQSGTESEKLFF. The CDR3 DNA is TGTGCCAGCAGCCAATCCGGGACAGAGAGTGAAAAACTGTTTTTT.

This clone was observed once. The chain is built from TRBV2 and TRBJ2-3, with TRBD2 identical over 8 bases. The CDR3 runs 17 residues. The V gene end was trimmed by 10 bases and the J gene end by 2 bases; junction bases not matched to a gene: 17. Germline loops: CDR1 SNHLY, CDR2 FYNNEI. The CDR3 sequence is CAIERESFGWNTDTQYF. As DNA, the CDR3 is TGTGCCATCGAGCGGGAGTCTTTCGGCTGGAACACAGATACGCAGTATTTT.